This entry describes one T cell receptor beta chain. This entry is derived from a study of T cell changes during pregnancy in multiple sclerosis. Method: immunoSEQ multiplex PCR; TCRdb's copy keeps in-frame clones and lacks some. This sample has about 53,000 clones, with 85% to 95% found just once. CDR1 and CDR2 (germline): SGHAT, FQNNGV. CDR3 length: 13 amino acids. Trimming shortened V by 0 bases and J by 7 bases, and 7 bases separated the two germline ends. The specimen comprised CD4+ T cells from peripheral blood mononuclear cells, sampled in the third trimester of pregnancy. The chain joins TRBV11-2 to TRBJ1-5; D unresolved. This sequence originates from a female donor with multiple sclerosis, enrolled in a pregnancy study. CDR3: CASSLDRMQPQHF. In nucleotides, the CDR3 is TGTGCCAGCAGCTTAGATCGTATGCAGCCCCAGCATTTT. Together with reference TRBV11-2 and TRBJ1-5, the CDR3 gives the full variable domain: EAGVAQSPRYKIIEKRQSVAFWCNPISGHATLYWYQQILGQGPKLLIQFQNNGVVDDSQLPKDRFSAERLKGVDSTLKIQPAKLEDSAVYLCASSLDRMQPQHFGDGTRLSIL.